This TCR beta chain was found in a study of human T cells and chemical hapten exposure. Study information: 2% DPC was applied to approximately 2 cm by approximately 2 cm of upper inner arm skin for sensitization. Alopecia areata, totalis or universalis affected patients who were mostly female.

The time point: pre-sensitization, week 0. Treatment: therapeutic diphenylcyclopropenone sensitization with weekly scalp DPC. Blood was drawn before each patch test was applied. Suited to DPC and affected by alopecia, the donors ranged from 18 to 70 years old. This clonotype was detected a few times. MiXCR, applied by TCRdb to the RACE reads, yields one record per CDR3 protein. The data show around 120,000 distinct CDR3 sequences, 13% seen once. The CDR3 length is 16 residues. Trimming cost V 4 bases and J 1 base, with 17 bases left between them. The germline CDR1 and CDR2 sequences are SGHRS and YFSETQ.

Sequencing was performed on whole blood, taken in connection with sensitization to the hapten diphenylcyclopropenone (DPC). V and J are TRBV5-1 and TRBJ1-1; D is uncertain. The clonotype originates from a woman between 18 and 29 years old with alopecia areata. Some clones in this sample may be carry-over from other donors' samples. The CDR3, as DNA: TGCGCCAGCAGCCTACTGCCACAGAGGGCGAACACTGAAGCTTTCTTT. This encodes CASSLLPQRANTEAFF.